These T cell receptor beta chains were read from a single sample in a study of blood T cell repertoires in COVID-19. Produced via immunoSEQ multiplex PCR; TCRdb's table is partial and in-frame only. The sample holds 60,000 or so clones; about four fifths are singletons and the top ten take about 25%. Sequenced material: peripheral blood. The receptors derive from a human donor in a cohort sampled during active COVID-19. Each CDR3 is given with its conserved first and last residue. D genes are given only for firm matches. Expanded clones are given a class, and other clones once, few, many or no size at all.

j_call clone_size d_call v_call cdr3_aa cdr3_nt
TRBJ1-5 few . TRBV12-3/TRBV12-4 CASSVGQLQPQHF TGTGCCAGCAGTGTGGGGCAGCTACAGCCCCAGCATTTT
TRBJ2-3 . . TRBV29-1 CSVAVGARGTDTQYF TGCAGCGTTGCGGTTGGGGCTCGGGGCACAGATACGCAGTATTTT
TRBJ2-7 . . TRBV7-2 CASSLSRGPYEQYF TGTGCCAGCAGCTTAAGTAGGGGTCCCTACGAGCAGTACTTC
TRBJ2-7 . TRBD2 TRBV2 CASSEYGRAYEQYF TGTGCCAGCAGTGAGTACGGGAGGGCCTACGAGCAGTACTTC
TRBJ2-5 . TRBD1 TRBV7-9 CASSSVGGRGEETQYF TGTGCCAGCAGCTCGGTAGGGGGCAGGGGAGAAGAGACCCAGTACTTC
TRBJ1-1 . . TRBV21-1 CASSPGTEEAFF TGTGCCAGCAGCCCCGGGACAGAAGAAGCTTTCTTT
TRBJ2-1 . . TRBV5-6 CASRSIAGSSYNEQFF TGTGCCAGCAGGTCCATAGCTGGGAGCTCCTACAATGAGCAGTTCTTC
TRBJ1-1 . . TRBV10-3 CAISESTDTEAFF TGTGCCATCAGTGAGTCGACAGACACTGAAGCTTTCTTT
TRBJ2-1 . TRBD2 TRBV5-1 CASSLYGSGGANEQFF TGCGCCAGCAGCTTGTATGGTAGCGGGGGGGCCAATGAGCAGTTCTTC
TRBJ2-1 . . TRBV5-1 CASSPGVGAAYNEQFF TGCGCCAGCAGCCCGGGTGTGGGAGCGGCTTACAATGAGCAGTTCTTC
TRBJ1-4 . . TRBV29-1 CSVAGGQREEKLFF TGCAGCGTGGCTGGGGGGCAGCGGGAGGAAAAACTGTTTTTT
TRBJ1-2 . TRBD1 TRBV5-1 CASSLNRQGGYTF TGCGCCAGCAGCTTGAATAGACAGGGTGGCTACACCTTC
TRBJ2-1 . . TRBV19 CASRNREGYYNEQFF TGTGCCAGTAGAAACAGGGAGGGGTACTACAATGAGCAGTTCTTC
TRBJ1-1 . . TRBV11-3 CASSRRQQLNTEAFF TGTGCCAGCAGCCGTAGACAGCAACTGAACACTGAAGCTTTCTTT
TRBJ2-7 . TRBD1 TRBV6-2/TRBV6-3 CASSYSVGGTGKHEQYF TGTGCCAGCAGTTACTCGGTTGGCGGGACAGGGAAGCACGAGCAGTACTTC
TRBJ1-5 . . TRBV7-8 CASSLGRGGNQPQHF TGTGCCAGCAGCTTAGGGCGGGGGGGCAATCAGCCCCAGCATTTT
TRBJ1-5 . . TRBV25-1 CASSPGGDYSNQPQHF TGTGCCAGCAGTCCAGGCGGGGATTATAGCAATCAGCCCCAGCATTTT
TRBJ2-5 . . TRBV18 CASSPYGSQETQYF TGTGCCAGCTCACCATACGGGAGCCAAGAGACCCAGTACTTC
TRBJ1-1 . . TRBV7-9 CASRYDSGANTEAFF TGTGCCAGCAGGTACGACAGTGGGGCGAACACTGAAGCTTTCTTT
TRBJ2-3 . . TRBV5-1 CASSLMAGSADTQYF TGCGCCAGCAGCTTGATGGCGGGGTCGGCAGATACGCAGTATTTT
TRBJ1-5 . TRBD1 TRBV2 CASRKGQGRQPQHF TGTGCCAGCAGGAAGGGACAGGGTCGGCAGCCCCAGCATTTT
TRBJ1-2 . . TRBV10-3 CAISDLTTNYGYTF TGTGCCATCAGTGATCTCACTACTAACTATGGCTACACCTTC
TRBJ1-1 . . TRBV6-2/TRBV6-3 CASSPLSNTEAFF TGTGCCAGCAGTCCCCTCAGTAACACTGAAGCTTTCTTT
TRBJ1-2 few . TRBV6-9 CASSYTQRNRPNYGYTF TGTGCCAGCAGTTATACCCAAAGGAACAGGCCTAACTATGGCTACACCTTC
TRBJ1-6 . TRBD1 TRBV6-5 CASSRDRDGSPLHF TGTGCCAGCAGTCGCGACAGGGACGGGTCACCCCTCCACTTT
TRBJ2-1 . TRBD1 TRBV15 CATSRGTGTYNEQFF TGTGCCACCAGCAGGGGGACAGGGACATACAATGAGCAGTTCTTC
TRBJ2-7 . TRBD2 TRBV19 CASSIGGGYSYEQYF TGTGCCAGTAGTATCGGCGGGGGATACTCCTACGAGCAGTACTTC
TRBJ2-1 few TRBD2 TRBV4-3 CASSQELWGLAGPADEQFF TGCGCCAGCAGCCAAGAATTATGGGGACTAGCGGGGCCGGCAGATGAGCAGTTCTTC
TRBJ2-3 . . TRBV5-6 CASSITGPADTQYF TGTGCCAGCAGCATAACCGGTCCCGCAGATACGCAGTATTTT
TRBJ1-3 . . TRBV19 CASSLDRNSGNTIYF TGTGCCAGTAGTCTTGACAGGAACTCTGGAAACACCATATATTTT
TRBJ2-7 once TRBD2 TRBV6-1 CASSESRGGGGYDYEQYF TGTGCCAGCAGTGAAAGTAGAGGTGGCGGGGGTTATGACTACGAGCAGTACTTC
TRBJ2-3 . TRBD2 TRBV19 CASSIGGGAPHTQYF TGTGCCAGTAGTATCGGCGGGGGGGCACCCCATACGCAGTATTTT
TRBJ2-1 . TRBD2 TRBV28 CASTSRMTSGAGNEQFF TGTGCCAGCACTTCTCGGATGACTAGCGGGGCAGGGAATGAGCAGTTCTTC
TRBJ2-5 . . TRBV28 CASSPVLGMETQYF TGTGCCAGCAGTCCCGTACTCGGGATGGAGACCCAGTACTTC
TRBJ2-5 . TRBD1 TRBV6-1 CASSEVGTGLETQYF TGTGCCAGCAGTGAAGTGGGGACAGGGCTAGAGACCCAGTACTTC
TRBJ2-3 . TRBD2 TRBV30 CAWSYRGLAVSTDTQYF TGTGCCTGGAGTTACAGGGGACTAGCGGTTAGCACAGATACGCAGTATTTT
TRBJ2-1 few TRBD1 TRBV5-4 CASSLGTGGSYNEQFF TGTGCCAGCAGCCTTGGGACAGGCGGCTCCTACAATGAGCAGTTCTTC
TRBJ1-2 . . TRBV4-2 CASSHNGQSTDYGYTF TGTGCCAGCAGCCATAATGGACAGTCGACGGACTATGGCTACACCTTC
TRBJ2-1 few . TRBV5-1 CASSLQETYNEQFF TGCGCCAGCAGCTTACAGGAGACTTACAATGAGCAGTTCTTC
TRBJ2-7 . TRBD1 TRBV5-1 CASSFTGGTYEQYF TGCGCCAGCAGCTTTACAGGGGGCACCTACGAGCAGTACTTC
TRBJ1-6 few TRBD1 TRBV4-2 CASSQVRDSMISPLHF TGTGCCAGCAGCCAAGTAAGGGACAGTATGATTTCACCCCTCCACTTT
TRBJ2-6 . . TRBV3-1/TRBV3-2 CASSFGFLLSGANVLTF TGTGCCAGCAGCTTCGGGTTCCTACTCTCTGGGGCCAACGTCCTGACTTTC
TRBJ2-3 . TRBD2 TRBV30 CAWSESGGTDTQYF TGTGCCTGGAGTGAGAGCGGGGGGACAGATACGCAGTATTTT
TRBJ1-4 . . TRBV14 CASSQDGFANEKLFF TGTGCCAGCAGCCAAGACGGGTTCGCTAATGAAAAACTGTTTTTT
TRBJ2-3 . TRBD1 TRBV7-9 CASSRTTGGDTQYF TGTGCCAGCAGCCGTACAACAGGGGGAGATACGCAGTATTTT
TRBJ2-7 . TRBD2 TRBV7-3 CASSLTSGATYEQYF TGTGCCAGCAGCCTGACTAGCGGGGCTACCTACGAGCAGTACTTC
TRBJ2-1 . . TRBV7-8 CASSLGGGGSSNEQFF TGTGCCAGCAGCTTAGGCGGGGGCGGGAGTAGCAATGAGCAGTTCTTC
TRBJ1-3 . . TRBV6-2/TRBV6-3 CASSLRNTIYF TGTGCCAGCAGCCTAAGAAACACCATATATTTT
TRBJ1-6 few . TRBV7-9 CASSLVQGPSPLHF TGTGCCAGCAGCTTAGTACAGGGCCCCTCACCCCTCCACTTT
TRBJ1-4 few . TRBV2 CASGEAGHEKLFF TGTGCCAGCGGCGAGGCAGGGCATGAAAAACTGTTTTTT
TRBJ1-1 . . TRBV2 CASSEVRLPNTEAFF TGTGCCAGCAGTGAAGTCCGACTTCCGAACACTGAAGCTTTCTTT
TRBJ1-2 . TRBD1 TRBV6-1 CASSEGGQGRRYNYGYTF TGTGCCAGCAGTGAAGGCGGACAGGGGAGGAGATATAACTATGGCTACACCTTC
TRBJ1-5 . . TRBV19 CASSTGHDQPQHF TGTGCCAGCAGTACAGGGCATGATCAGCCCCAGCATTTT